The 30 T cell receptor beta chains reported below all come from one sample, sequenced in a study of shared clonotypes between healthy human individuals. TCRdb keeps only in-frame clones here, not all; method: immunoSEQ multiplex PCR. The table includes 2 million to 2.5 million clones, more than 85% detected once. What was sequenced was naive CD4+ T cells from PBMCs. Subset indicated: CD45RA+ positively selected. These receptors were taken from a man younger than 30 in good health. Some clones in this sample may be carry-over from other donors' samples.

There are a few counts of this clone. V usage is TRBV2 and J usage is TRBJ2-7, with a weak D call TRBD1 (6 bases). Germline values: CDR1 SNHLY, CDR2 FYNNEI. The CDR3 has 15 amino acids. The V and J ends lost 6 bases and 2 bases respectively, with 17 bases between them. In DNA, the CDR3 is TGTGCCAGCAGCTGGGACAAGGCGGTGGCCTACGAGCAGTACTTC. This encodes CASSWDKAVAYEQYF.

This CDR3 is CASRQGPYDKDTQYF. The CDR3 DNA reads TGTGCCAGCAGACAGGGACCGTATGATAAAGATACGCAGTATTTT. The rearrangement uses TRBV6-5 and TRBJ2-3; TRBD1 might be the D (6 bases). Germline assignment: CDR1 MNHEY and CDR2 SVGAGI. The CDR3 sequence is 15 residues long. With 6 bases removed from V and 5 bases from J, the gap between germline ends came to 18 bases.

V usage is TRBV11-2 and J usage is TRBJ2-7; TRBD2 agrees at 9 bases. Germline V gives CDR1 SGHAT, CDR2 FQNNGV. The junction had 4 bases not matched to a gene; V was cut back by 2 bases and J by 2 bases. The CDR3 extends over 15 amino acids. DNA of the CDR3: TGTGCCAGCAGCTTACAAGCGGGAGGCACCTACGAGCAGTACTTC. Amino acids: CASSLQAGGTYEQYF.

Notes on this clone: At the DNA level, this CDR3 is encoded by other sequences in the same sample as well. The chain uses TRBV5-1 and TRBJ1-1; perhaps TRBD1 as D (6 bases). Germline CDR1 reads SGHRS; CDR2 reads YFSETQ. This CDR3 comprises 15 residues. Deletions cut 0 bases from V and 0 bases from J, with 9 bases between. Here the CDR3 DNA reads TGCGCCAGCAGCTTGGCTGCAGGGGTGAACACTGAAGCTTTCTTT. This sequence encodes CASSLAAGVNTEAFF.

CDR3 nucleotide sequence: TGTGCCAGCAGCCTCCCCGATAGTGAAAAACTGTTTTTT. Translated: CASSLPDSEKLFF. This rearrangement joins TRBV28 to TRBJ1-4, with D unresolved. Trimming cost V 6 bases and J 7 bases, with 12 bases left between them. CDR1 and CDR2 from the germline V gene are MDHEN and SYDVKM. CDR3 length equals 13 residues. The full variable domain, with the rest looked up from reference TRBV28 and TRBJ1-4, is DVKVTQSSRYLVKRTGEKVFLECVQDMDHENMFWYRQDPGLGLRLIYFSYDVKMKEKGDIPEGYSVSREKKERFSLILESASTNQTSMYLCASSLPDSEKLFFGSGTQLSVL.

The sample holds a few counts of this clone. The sample holds other DNA sequences that translate to the same CDR3. The chain recombines TRBV27 with TRBJ2-7, with a possible D match to TRBD1 (5 bases). The germline gives CDR1 MNHEY, CDR2 SMNVEV (reference sequence). This CDR3 is built from 14 residues. Trimming shortened V by 8 bases and J by 3 bases, and 17 bases separated the two germline ends. The CDR3 DNA reads TGTGCCAGCTCCCGGCAGGGTAAAGGCTACGAGCAGTACTTC. Encoded protein: CASSRQGKGYEQYF.

This clone was seen a few times. The chain is built from TRBV6-5 and TRBJ1-2; tentatively, D is TRBD1 (5 bases). V was shortened by 2 bases and J by 3 bases, with 10 bases between the two germline ends. The CDR3 is 14 residues long. The V gene's germline CDR1 is MNHEY and CDR2 SVGAGI. The CDR3 reads CASSYTDSYYGYTF. Written as DNA, the CDR3 is TGTGCCAGCAGTTACACAGACAGCTACTATGGCTACACCTTC.

J is TRBJ1-5 and V is TRBV25-1, with TRBD1 matching over 7 bases. Trimming removed 3 bases from V and 7 bases from J; junction bases left unmatched: 9. The germline V gene has CDR1 MGHDK and CDR2 SYGVNS. The CDR3 extends over 15 amino acids. The CDR3 coding sequence is TGTGCCAGCAGTGACAATCGACAGGGTATCCAGCCCCAGCATTTT. Amino acids: CASSDNRQGIQPQHF.

J is TRBJ1-6 and V is TRBV28; D ambiguous. The ends were cut back, 7 bases at V and 3 bases at J, with 13 bases in the middle. CDR1 and CDR2 (germline): MDHEN, SYDVKM. The CDR3 consists of 15 residues. As DNA, the CDR3 is TGTGCCAGCACTACCCCGGGGTTCTATAATTCACCCCTCCACTTT. This encodes CASTTPGFYNSPLHF.

CDR3 protein: CSQGTEAQYF. DNA for the CDR3: TGCAGCCAGGGGACTGAGGCGCAGTATTTT. This chain uses TRBV20-1 with TRBJ2-3; perhaps D is TRBD1 or TRBD2 (6 bases each). The CDR3 runs to 10 residues. Germline V gives CDR1 DFQATT, CDR2 SNEGSKA (reference sequence).

This sequence joins TRBV5-1 and TRBJ1-2; D not certain. V lost 4 bases to trimming and J lost 8 bases, with 12 bases between them. The length of the CDR3 is 12 residues. Germline V gene lookup returns CDR1 SGHRS and CDR2 YFSETQ. The CDR3 DNA follows: TGCGCCAGCAGCGTTGAAGCGGGGGGCTACACCTTC. Translated, it gives CASSVEAGGYTF.

This clone was recorded once. The chain joins TRBV7-3 to TRBJ2-1, with 14 bases identical to TRBD2. The CDR3 sequence is 14 residues long. The germline gives CDR1 SGHTA, CDR2 FQGTGA. With V trimmed by 5 bases and J by 9 bases, 3 bases remained unmatched. CDR3 nucleotides: TGTGCCAGCAGCACCGGACTAGCGGGAGGTGAGCAGTTCTTC. Its translation: CASSTGLAGGEQFF.

This chain links TRBV13 with TRBJ2-7, with 7 bases aligning to TRBD2. V trimming: 0 bases; J trimming: 5 bases; junction bases outside the gene matches: 4. The CDR3 consists of 14 residues. Looked up from germline, CDR1 is PRHDT and CDR2 is FYEKMQ (reference sequence). CDR3 in amino acids: CASSLGGRVDEQYF. The CDR3 DNA follows: TGTGCCAGCAGCTTAGGGGGGAGGGTGGACGAGCAGTACTTC.

V usage is TRBV28 and J usage is TRBJ2-1; D unresolved. The V gene lost 6 bases and the J gene lost 0 bases, with 9 bases spanning the gap. CDR1 is MDHEN, CDR2 SYDVKM, per germline. The CDR3 is made up of 14 amino acids. CDR3 bases: TGTGCCAGCAGCATGTTGCCCTCCTACAATGAGCAGTTCTTC. The encoded protein is CASSMLPSYNEQFF. Complete variable domain (other parts from reference TRBV28 and TRBJ2-1): DVKVTQSSRYLVKRTGEKVFLECVQDMDHENMFWYRQDPGLGLRLIYFSYDVKMKEKGDIPEGYSVSREKKERFSLILESASTNQTSMYLCASSMLPSYNEQFFGPGTRLTVL.

As concerns this clone: The sample holds other DNA sequences that translate to the same CDR3. The chain carries TRBV5-1 and TRBJ2-7; a possible D gene is TRBD1 (6 bases). The CDR3 runs to 15 residues. V lost 0 bases, J lost 1 base, and 11 bases lay in between. CDR1 is SGHRS and CDR2 is YFSETQ in the germline V gene. CDR3: CASSLVQGGSYEQYF. CDR3 nucleotides: TGCGCCAGCAGCTTGGTACAGGGTGGTTCCTACGAGCAGTACTTC. Looking up the rest from reference TRBV5-1 and TRBJ2-7 gives the full variable domain: KAGVTQTPRYLIKTRGQQVTLSCSPISGHRSVSWYQQTPGQGLQFLFEYFSETQRNKGNFPGRFSGRQFSNSRSEMNVSTLELGDSALYLCASSLVQGGSYEQYFGPGTRLTVT.

The rearrangement links TRBV11-2 to TRBJ1-1; D not certain. Trimming removed 0 bases at V and 4 bases at J, with 12 bases between. The germline V gene has CDR1 SGHAT and CDR2 FQNNGV. CDR3 length: 15 amino acids. The CDR3 DNA is TGTGCCAGCAGCTTAGAGCCGGCCCGGAGCACTGAAGCTTTCTTT. It translates to CASSLEPARSTEAFF.

The V gene is TRBV15, the J gene TRBJ2-3; the D gene is possibly TRBD1 (5 bases). CDR1 is LNHNV, CDR2 YYDKDF, per germline (reference sequence). This CDR3 is 14 amino acids long. The germline V and J ends were trimmed by 0 bases and 5 bases, with 9 bases remaining between them. The CDR3 nucleotides read TGTGCCACCAGCAGAGACCAGGGAATAGATACGCAGTATTTT. Amino acid sequence: CATSRDQGIDTQYF.

V is TRBV18 and J is TRBJ1-1, with D uncertain. This CDR3 contains 15 residues. Germline values: CDR1 KGHSH, CDR2 LQKENI. Between the trimmed V and J ends, which lost 0 bases and 5 bases, there was a span of 13 bases. CDR3 nucleotide sequence: TGTGCCAGCTCACCACCCCAAAGAACATTGACTGAAGCTTTCTTT. Protein: CASSPPQRTLTEAFF.

A word on this clone: The same CDR3 is also encoded by other DNA sequences in this sample. The chain combines TRBV20-1 with TRBJ2-5; 8 bases map to TRBD2. CDR3 length: 11 residues. CDR1 and CDR2 from the germline V gene are DFQATT and SNEGSKA (reference sequence). V lost 6 bases and J lost 4; bases outside the gene matches: 1. CDR3 DNA: TGCAGTGCCGGGGGGGCAGAGACCCAGTACTTC. It codes for CSAGGAETQYF.

The V and J genes are TRBV15 and TRBJ2-7, with 9 bases fitting TRBD2. The J segment lost 4 bases and the V segment lost 0 bases, leaving 4 bases of the junction unmatched. The germline V gene has CDR1 LNHNV and CDR2 YYDKDF (reference sequence). The CDR3 is made up of 15 amino acids. The CDR3, as DNA: TGTGCCACCAGCAGAGATGTCGCGGGAGGGTACGAGCAGTACTTC. Its translation is CATSRDVAGGYEQYF.

V and J are TRBV7-2 and TRBJ2-2; D gene uncertain. Germline CDR1 is SGHTA and CDR2 is FQGNSA. The CDR3 spans 15 residues. V was pared by 6 bases and J by 0 bases, with 11 bases between. The CDR3 DNA follows: TGTGCCAGCAGGCAAGTTTCTACGAACACCGGGGAGCTGTTTTTT. Translating it yields CASRQVSTNTGELFF.

The rearrangement links TRBV9 to TRBJ1-3, with D perhaps matching TRBD1 (5 bases). The CDR3 totals 16 residues. Germline V gives CDR1 SGDLS, CDR2 YYNGEE. V was shortened by 0 bases and J by 1 base, with 11 bases between the two germline ends. CDR3 nucleotides: TGTGCCAGCAGCGTAGCCTCGGGGGGGTCTGGAAACACCATATATTTT. Its protein is CASSVASGGSGNTIYF.

This clone was observed once. This chain joins TRBV23-1 and TRBJ2-7; TRBD1 might be the D (6 bases). TRBV23-1 is labeled an ORF, and its function is uncertain. V gave up 2 bases and J gave up 1 base, with 15 bases separating them. The CDR3 has 16 residues. The CDR3 region is CASSQPAHRASYEQYF. The CDR3 bases are TGCGCCAGCAGTCAACCAGCACACAGGGCTTCCTACGAGCAGTACTTC.

Concerning this clone itself: The same CDR3 also results from other DNA sequences found in this sample. The chain carries TRBV11-2 and TRBJ2-5, with D unresolved. The CDR3 loop spans 12 amino acids. Trimming pared 1 base from V and 2 bases from J, leaving 2 bases between. Germline V CDR1 and CDR2: SGHAT, FQNNGV. CDR3 protein: CASSLAQETQYF. The DNA of the CDR3 is TGTGCCAGCAGCTTAGCACAAGAGACCCAGTACTTC.

This chain uses TRBV2 with TRBJ2-4; TRBD2 matches at 8 bases. The ends lost 6 bases at V and 0 bases at J; junction bases unmatched: 7. The CDR3 is made up of 16 amino acids. In germline, CDR1 is SNHLY, CDR2 FYNNEI. The CDR3 region is CASRTSGSLAKNIQYF. CDR3 coding DNA: TGTGCCAGCAGGACAAGCGGGAGCCTAGCCAAAAACATTCAGTACTTC. Complete variable domain (other parts from reference TRBV2 and TRBJ2-4): EPEVTQTPSHQVTQMGQEVILRCVPISNHLYFYWYRQILGQKVEFLVSFYNNEISEKSEIFDDQFSVERPDGSNFTLKIRSTKLEDSAMYFCASRTSGSLAKNIQYFGAGTRLSVL.

The J gene is TRBJ2-3, the V gene TRBV28; 8 positions match TRBD2. V lost 6 bases to trimming and J lost 6 bases; unmatched junction nucleotides: 14. In germline, CDR1 is MDHEN, CDR2 SYDVKM. This CDR3 contains 16 residues. As DNA, the CDR3 is TGTGCCAGCAGCCCCTTTGCCGGGAGGGCCCGGGATACGCAGTATTTT. Translating gives CASSPFAGRARDTQYF. Full variable domain (rest looked up from reference TRBV28 and TRBJ2-3): DVKVTQSSRYLVKRTGEKVFLECVQDMDHENMFWYRQDPGLGLRLIYFSYDVKMKEKGDIPEGYSVSREKKERFSLILESASTNQTSMYLCASSPFAGRARDTQYFGPGTRLTVL.

This chain joins TRBV15 and TRBJ2-1; D is unresolved. Trimming took 6 bases from V and 4 from J, leaving 4 bases between them. The CDR3 loop spans 11 amino acids. CDR1 LNHNV and CDR2 YYDKDF come from the germline V gene (reference sequence). In DNA, the CDR3 is TGTGCCACCAGGTCATACAATGAGCAGTTCTTC. Protein product: CATRSYNEQFF.

This chain links TRBV27 with TRBJ1-1; TRBD1 is a possible D gene (5 bases). Germline V CDR1 and CDR2: MNHEY, SMNVEV (reference sequence). The CDR3 consists of 16 residues. Between the trimmed V and J ends, which lost 1 base and 4 bases, there was a span of 16 bases. For the CDR3, the DNA is TGTGCCAGCAGTTTATGGGGACGGGGACGAAGCACTGAAGCTTTCTTT. This sequence encodes CASSLWGRGRSTEAFF.

V is TRBV7-9 and J is TRBJ2-1, with a tentative D call TRBD2 (6 bases). The CDR3 sequence is 15 residues long. CDR1 is SEHNR and CDR2 is FQNEAQ in the germline V gene (reference sequence). V was trimmed by 6 bases and J by 2 bases, leaving 14 bases between them. The CDR3 loop reads CASRWDSRAYNEQFF. In nucleotides, the CDR3 is TGTGCCAGCAGATGGGACTCCCGTGCCTACAATGAGCAGTTCTTC.

Regarding this clone: Other DNA sequences from this sample encode an identical CDR3 as well. The CDR3 coding sequence is TGTGCCAGCAGTCTACAGGGATACGAGCAGTACTTC. It encodes CASSLQGYEQYF. The chain links TRBV28 to TRBJ2-7; tentatively, D is TRBD1 (6 bases). CDR3 length: 12 residues. V lost 5 bases, J lost 4 bases, and 9 bases lay in between. CDR1 is MDHEN, CDR2 SYDVKM, per germline.